These T cell receptor beta chains were read from a single sample in a study of CD8 T cells in ankylosing spondylitis. TCRdb reprocessed the 5' RACE reads with MiXCR, giving one entry per CDR3 protein. This sample has around 320,000 distinct CDR3 sequences, with less than 25% found just once. The specimen was blood, either unsorted or a sorted T cell fraction (not recorded which). The source of these receptors is a female donor with ankylosing spondylitis or in good health (not recorded which). CDR3s include the opening cysteine and the closing phenylalanine or tryptophan. Each record gives: clone size, D gene, J gene, V gene, CDR3 protein, CDR3 DNA. The D gene is left open where the match is weak. The listing skips clone size in some rows; elsewhere it reads once, few, many or a size class.

NA | NA | TRBJ2-4 | TRBV5-5 | CASSFSPGAGAKNIQYF | TGTGCCAGCAGCTTTTCGCCAGGCGCCGGAGCCAAAAACATTCAGTACTTC
NA | NA | TRBJ2-7 | TRBV19 | CASSATGTSGLSEQYF | TGTGCCAGTAGTGCTACCGGGACATCGGGACTCTCCGAGCAGTACTTC
NA | TRBD2 | TRBJ2-5 | TRBV7-3 | CASSPRGREGPQETQYF | TGTGCCAGCAGCCCTCGCGGGCGGGAGGGCCCTCAAGAGACCCAGTACTTC
many | NA | TRBJ2-5 | TRBV20-1 | CSARDSQGTETQYF | TGCAGTGCTAGAGATTCTCAGGGAACGGAGACCCAGTACTTC
NA | NA | TRBJ1-1 | TRBV20-1 | CSARRQGSNTEAFF | TGCAGTGCTAGGAGGCAGGGATCGAACACTGAAGCTTTCTTT
NA | NA | TRBJ1-1 | TRBV18 | CASSPIGNTEAFF | TGTGCCAGCTCACCTATAGGGAACACTGAAGCTTTCTTT
many | NA | TRBJ2-1 | TRBV29-1 | CSVGRINAYNEQFF | TGCAGCGTTGGGCGGATAAATGCCTACAATGAGCAGTTCTTC
few | NA | TRBJ1-1 | TRBV20-1 | CSARDLTGGYTEAFF | TGCAGTGCTAGAGATCTGACAGGTGGATATACTGAAGCTTTCTTT
NA | TRBD1 | TRBJ2-7 | TRBV20-1 | CSARTSDRFTYEQYF | TGCAGTGCTAGAACTTCGGACAGGTTCACCTACGAGCAGTACTTC
few | TRBD2 | TRBJ2-5 | TRBV15 | CATSIGRAGETQYF | TGTGCCACCAGCATCGGGAGGGCCGGGGAGACCCAGTACTTC
NA | NA | TRBJ2-7 | TRBV5-1 | CASSLDRRDEQYF | TGCGCCAGCAGCTTGGACAGGCGAGACGAGCAGTACTTC
few | NA | TRBJ1-1 | TRBV15 | CATSRDPSTEAFF | TGTGCCACCAGCAGAGATCCCAGCACTGAAGCTTTCTTT
many | TRBD1 | TRBJ2-5 | TRBV29-1 | CSVTRRDRGPLAGVETQYF | TGCAGCGTGACCCGCCGGGACAGGGGGCCGCTAGCGGGAGTTGAGACCCAGTACTTC
NA | NA | TRBJ1-2 | TRBV18 | CASSPPGQFYGYTF | TGTGCCAGCTCACCACCGGGGCAGTTCTATGGCTACACCTTC
few | TRBD2 | TRBJ2-7 | TRBV5-1 | CASSSGLAGAAFHEQYF | TGCGCCAGCAGCTCCGGACTAGCGGGAGCAGCGTTCCACGAGCAGTACTTC
few | TRBD2 | TRBJ2-3 | TRBV7-8 | CASSPLAGGRTDTQYF | TGTGCCAGCAGCCCGTTAGCGGGAGGGCGCACAGATACGCAGTATTTT
NA | TRBD1 | TRBJ2-7 | TRBV7-2 | CASGGTGSYEQYF | TGTGCCAGCGGCGGGACAGGCTCCTACGAGCAGTACTTC
few | TRBD1 | TRBJ2-1 | TRBV5-6 | CASSPRGGMGNEQFF | TGTGCCAGCAGCCCAAGAGGGGGCATGGGCAATGAGCAGTTCTTC
few | NA | TRBJ2-3 | TRBV20-1 | CSWGGGYTDTQYF | TGCAGCTGGGGTGGAGGCTACACAGATACGCAGTATTTT
many | TRBD2 | TRBJ2-5 | TRBV20-1 | CSARPGLANQETQYF | TGCAGTGCTAGACCGGGACTAGCGAACCAAGAGACCCAGTACTTC
NA | NA | TRBJ2-5 | TRBV11-2 | CASSPGLMALGSGAQYF | TGTGCCAGCAGCCCCGGGTTGATGGCACTCGGGTCAGGAGCCCAGTACTTC
NA | NA | TRBJ2-3 | TRBV7-9 | CASSISSPDTQYF | TGTGCCAGCAGCATCTCCTCCCCAGATACGCAGTATTTT
NA | TRBD2 | TRBJ2-1 | TRBV6-1 | CASFMVRGLAPNEQFF | TGTGCCAGCTTCATGGTTAGGGGACTAGCGCCGAATGAGCAGTTCTTC
few | NA | TRBJ2-7 | TRBV7-2 | CASSLVREQYF | TGTGCCAGCAGCTTAGTCCGCGAGCAGTACTTC
many | NA | TRBJ2-6 | TRBV29-1 | CSGTSPGANVLTF | TGCAGCGGGACCTCTCCCGGGGCCAACGTCCTGACTTTC
many | NA | TRBJ2-7 | TRBV20-1 | CSARAGSYSYEQYF | TGCAGTGCTAGGGCGGGGTCCTATTCCTACGAGCAGTACTTC
NA | TRBD2 | TRBJ2-2 | TRBV7-9 | CASSLQGLASAGELFF | TGTGCCAGCAGCTTACAAGGACTAGCCTCGGCCGGGGAGCTGTTTTTT
NA | NA | TRBJ2-2 | TRBV6-1 | CASPDRFTGELFF | TGTGCCTCACCGGACAGATTCACCGGGGAGCTGTTTTTT
NA | TRBD2 | TRBJ2-1 | TRBV24-1 | CATSDLLTSGSVNEQFF | TGTGCCACCAGTGATTTGCTGACTAGCGGGAGTGTGAATGAGCAGTTCTTC
NA | NA | TRBJ1-1 | TRBV10-3 | CAIRADITNTEAFF | TGTGCCATCAGAGCCGATATAACTAACACTGAAGCTTTCTTT
few | NA | TRBJ2-1 | TRBV11-2 | CASSFRFNEQFF | TGTGCCAGCAGCTTTAGATTCAATGAGCAGTTCTTC
many | NA | TRBJ1-2 | TRBV24-1 | CATLSGRVDYGYTF | TGTGCCACCCTCTCCGGCAGGGTGGACTATGGCTACACCTTC